The 4 T cell receptor beta chains below all came from one sample that was sequenced in a study of beta chain features in type 1 diabetes. Expressed TCRB transcripts got sequenced, as all isolated RNA was reverse transcribed. Sequenced by immunoSEQ multiplex PCR; TCRdb stores in-frame clones only, minus some. The table lists hundreds of thousands of clones, about a sixth of them singletons. Sequencing was carried out using naive CD4+ T cells from blood. The source of these receptors is a man younger than 30 in good health.

This clone appeared a few times. V and J are TRBV19 and TRBJ2-1; 7 bases are shared with TRBD2. The germline V gene encodes CDR1 LNHDA and CDR2 SQIVND (reference sequence). V lost 9 bases and J lost 2; bases outside the gene matches: 4. The CDR3 runs 13 residues. The CDR3 here is CASASGAYNEQFF. The CDR3 nucleotides read TGTGCCAGCGCCAGCGGGGCCTACAATGAGCAGTTCTTC.

This clone was detected a few times. CDR3 in DNA: TGCGCCAGCAGCCAGCCGGGACAGGGGAGGAAAAAACTGTTTTTT. Translation: CASSQPGQGRKKLFF. The V gene is TRBV4-1, the J gene TRBJ1-4; TRBD1 matches 10 bases. The germline V gene encodes CDR1 MGHRA and CDR2 YSYEKL. V lost 3 bases and J lost 9; bases outside the gene matches: 7. The CDR3 has 15 residues.

The chain employs TRBV5-8 and TRBJ2-2; D gene ambiguous. Per the germline V gene, CDR1 is SGHTS and CDR2 is YDEGEE. The CDR3 is 16 amino acids. V dropped 6 bases and J dropped 2 bases, with 17 bases sitting between them. CDR3 bases: TGTGCCAGCAAGTTCAGATATATTACCAACACCGGGGAGCTGTTTTTT. This translates into CASKFRYITNTGELFF.

The rearrangement uses TRBV25-1 and TRBJ2-7, with 9 bases fitting TRBD2. Germline CDR1 and CDR2: MGHDK and SYGVNS. Trimming took 8 bases from V and 0 from J; bases not matched to a gene: 11. This CDR3 spans 16 amino acids. Here the CDR3 reads CASRAGGREFSYEQYF. The CDR3 coding sequence is TGTGCCAGCCGAGCGGGGGGCAGGGAGTTCTCCTACGAGCAGTACTTC.